The rows below give T cell receptor beta chains drawn from one sample of a study of shared T cell receptors in the human thymus. Only in-frame clones appear in the TCRdb table, and some are missing; sequencing was by immunoSEQ multiplex PCR. The table has more than 550,000 clones, approximately 85% seen once; the top ten hold roughly 0.01%. The same data also contributed to another study, on human thymus T cells.

Sequenced input: thymocytes. These receptors all come from a girl less than two years old with a congenital heart defect. Each CDR3 is given with its conserved first and last residue. The order of the fields is V gene, J gene, clone size, D gene, CDR3 DNA, CDR3 protein. The D gene is left open where the match is weak. Expanded clones get a size class; other rows say once, few or many, or leave the size out.

>TRBV5-5|TRBJ2-2|once|.
TGTGCCAGCAGCTTGGATGGGCGGGGTCGTACCGGGGAGCTGTTTTTT
CASSLDGRGRTGELFF
>TRBV5-1|TRBJ2-6|.|.
TGCGCCAGCGGAGCAACAGGGACCTTCTCTGGGGCCAACGTCCTGACTTTC
CASGATGTFSGANVLTF
>TRBV20-1|TRBJ1-2|.|TRBD1
TGCAGTGCTAGGCAGGGGGGCGGCTACACCTTC
CSARQGGGYTF
>TRBV25-1|TRBJ1-2|.|.
TGTGCCAGCAGTAGCCCCACCCCGGGCAGGGAAGATGGCTACACCTTC
CASSSPTPGREDGYTF
>TRBV18|TRBJ2-5|.|.
TGTGCCAGCTCATCCAATGAGAAAGTGACTGCAGAGACCCAGTACTTC
CASSSNEKVTAETQYF
>TRBV6-6|TRBJ1-6|.|.
TGTGCCAGCAGCATCAATCCGACAGACAATAATTCACCCCTCCACTTT
CASSINPTDNNSPLHF
>TRBV14|TRBJ2-1|.|TRBD2
TGTGCCAGCAGCCCACGGCGGGGGAGCTCCTACAATGAGCAGTTCTTC
CASSPRRGSSYNEQFF
>TRBV7-7|TRBJ2-5|.|TRBD2
TGTGCTAGCAGCCCCCATCCAGGGCTAGCGGGGGTCTGGTACCAAGAGACCCAGTACTTC
CASSPHPGLAGVWYQETQYF
>TRBV27|TRBJ2-5|.|.
TGTGCCAGCAGTCCGGGTGGGGGCTGGCAAGAGACCCAGTACTTC
CASSPGGGWQETQYF
>TRBV12-5|TRBJ1-6|.|.
TGTGCTAGTGGTCAGGGCCGGGATAATTCACCCCTCCACTTT
CASGQGRDNSPLHF
>TRBV7-8|TRBJ2-1|.|.
TGTGCCAGCAGCTCCCGCCTTTCGGGTGGCGACGATGAGCAGTTCTTC
CASSSRLSGGDDEQFF
>TRBV5-1|TRBJ2-1|.|TRBD2
TGCGCCAGCAGCTTGTTTAGCGGGGGGCCAACCGGGGGTGAGCAGTTCTTC
CASSLFSGGPTGGEQFF
>TRBV20-1|TRBJ1-1|.|.
TGCAGTGCTACCAAAGAAGCTTTCTTT
CSATKEAFF
>TRBV5-1|TRBJ1-3|.|.
TGCGCCAGCAGCTTGGACAGGGTAGAGGGAGACTCTGGAAACACCATATATTTT
CASSLDRVEGDSGNTIYF
>TRBV6-6|TRBJ1-1|few|.
TGTGCCAGCAGTTACTCGAGTTCTCAGAACACTGAAGCTTTCTTT
CASSYSSSQNTEAFF
>TRBV28|TRBJ1-2|.|.
TGTGCCAGCAGTTTACGGGGGGGTGAGCCCGTGAACTATGGCTACACCTTC
CASSLRGGEPVNYGYTF
>TRBV2|TRBJ2-3|once|TRBD1
TGTGCCAGCAGCCAAGGGACAGAACCCACAGATACGCAGTATTTT
CASSQGTEPTDTQYF
>TRBV5-1|TRBJ2-1|.|.
TGCGCCAGCAGAACTTACAATGAGCAGTTCTTC
CASRTYNEQFF
>TRBV9|TRBJ1-2|.|.
TGTGCCAGCAGCGGGGAAAAGAGGGGGTGCTATGGCTACACCTTC
CASSGEKRGCYGYTF
>TRBV29-1|TRBJ1-2|.|TRBD1
TGCAGCGTTGAAGATCGCGCCCCCAGGGGGCAAGGGACCCATGCTAACTATGGCTACACCTTC
CSVEDRAPRGQGTHANYGYTF
>TRBV2|TRBJ1-1|.|TRBD1
TGTGCCAGCAGACGGGACAGAGGGAACACTGAAGCTTTCTTT
CASRRDRGNTEAFF
>TRBV9|TRBJ1-5|.|.
TGTGCCAGCAGCAGAGGGGTCCAGGAGGGCGATCAGCCCCAGCATTTT
CASSRGVQEGDQPQHF
>TRBV13|TRBJ2-1|.|.
TGTGCCAGCAGCTTTTCGTCGATGACAGAGCCCTACAATGAGCAGTTCTTC
CASSFSSMTEPYNEQFF
>TRBV18|TRBJ2-7|.|TRBD1
TGTGCCAGCTCACCACCCGTAAGGGGACAGGGCTACGAGCAGTACTTC
CASSPPVRGQGYEQYF
>TRBV2|TRBJ1-2|.|TRBD1
TGTGCCAGCAGTGGGAACCGGGACAGGAGGAGCTACACCTTC
CASSGNRDRRSYTF
>TRBV7-3|TRBJ2-7|.|TRBD2
TGTGCCAGCAGCCCTCCGGGGGGGGGAGGGGGCGAGCAGTACTTC
CASSPPGGGGGEQYF
>TRBV6-6|TRBJ1-6|.|.
TGTGCCAGCAGCCCCTACGGAGGGGTGAGTTCACCCCTCCACTTT
CASSPYGGVSSPLHF
>TRBV7-9|TRBJ1-1|few|TRBD1
TGTGCCAGCAGCCCGTGGCGGGACAGGGGTAGGAACACTGAAGCTTTCTTT
CASSPWRDRGRNTEAFF
>TRBV6-1|TRBJ1-1|once|TRBD1
TGTGCCAGCGGAACGACAGGGGAAGGCCAAGCTTTCTTT
CASGTTGEGQAFF
>TRBV4-1|TRBJ1-6|.|.
TGCGCCAGCAGCCAAGTAGCAGGGTTTCCAAATTCACCCCTCCACTTT
CASSQVAGFPNSPLHF
>TRBV19|TRBJ1-1|.|.
TGTGCCAGTAGTTCTCTTGCTCGCTGGACGGGAAACACTGAAGCTTTCTTT
CASSSLARWTGNTEAFF
>TRBV5-8|TRBJ1-1|.|.
TGTGCCAGCAGCTCGCGACAGTTTGAAGCTTTCTTT
CASSSRQFEAFF
>TRBV6-1|TRBJ1-3|.|.
TGTGCCAGCAACGTCCGCAGCTCTGGAAACACCATATATTTT
CASNVRSSGNTIYF
>TRBV5-1|TRBJ2-3|once|.
TGCGCCAGCAGCTTAGCTCGCGGTTCCACAGATACGCAGTATTTT
CASSLARGSTDTQYF
>TRBV9|TRBJ1-4|.|.
TGTGCCAGCAGCCCTTCTACCCAGGGGCCCGTAGCAGAAAAACTGTTTTTT
CASSPSTQGPVAEKLFF
>TRBV15|TRBJ1-2|.|.
TGTGCCACCAGCACAGGGGACGTTTTCTATGGCTACACCTTC
CATSTGDVFYGYTF
>TRBV4-1|TRBJ2-5|.|TRBD2
TGCGCCAGCAGACCCTCCGGGACTAGCTGGGAGACCCAGTACTTC
CASRPSGTSWETQYF